This entry lists 3 T cell receptor beta chains sequenced from one sample in a study of shared clonotypes between healthy human individuals. Data came from immunoSEQ multiplex PCR; TCRdb stores just in-frame clones and leaves some out. The sample lists some 2.3 million clones; 93% were seen once. The sample comprised naive CD4+ T cells from PBMCs. Subset denoted: CD45RA+ positively selected. The receptors come from a young man in good health. Some clones in this sample may be carry-over from other donors' samples.

Only one count was recorded for this clone. The rearrangement uses TRBV5-5 and TRBJ2-3, with D possibly matching TRBD2 (5 bases). Trimming cost V 0 bases and J 0 bases, with 11 bases left between them. Per the germline V gene, CDR1 is SGHKS and CDR2 is YYEKEE (reference sequence). The CDR3 spans 16 residues. In DNA form, the CDR3 reads TGTGCCAGCAGCTTGGCCCCCCGGGGTAGCACAGATACGCAGTATTTT. It translates to CASSLAPRGSTDTQYF.

Comment on this clone: This sample includes further DNA sequences coding for the same CDR3. The genes are TRBV19 and TRBJ2-1; D uncertain. The CDR3 spans 12 residues. From germline, CDR1 is LNHDA and CDR2 SQIVND (reference sequence). V was pared by 3 bases and J by 6 bases, with 6 bases between. The CDR3 region has the DNA TGTGCCAGTAGTATTAGACCCAATGAGCAGTTCTTC. Its translation: CASSIRPNEQFF. Variable domain in full (rest from reference TRBV19 and TRBJ2-1): DGGITQSPKYLFRKEGQNVTLSCEQNLNHDAMYWYRQDPGQGLRLIYYSQIVNDFQKGDIAEGYSVSREKKESFPLTVTSAQKNPTAFYLCASSIRPNEQFFGPGTRLTVL.

The gene calls are TRBV4-3 and TRBJ2-3; tentative D call: TRBD2 (6 bases). V lost 1 base to trimming and J lost 4 bases, with 24 bases between them. This CDR3 comprises 19 residues. Per the germline V gene, CDR1 is LGHNA and CDR2 is YSLEER. The CDR3, as DNA: TGCGCCAGCAGCCAAGTTTATTCCCGTCAGGCGGGATGGGCAGATACGCAGTATTTT. Translation gives CASSQVYSRQAGWADTQYF.